The entry that follows covers one TCR beta chain sequence. As yet, its antigen is unknown. The authors used template switching to add a universal primer site and gave cDNA unique molecular identifiers. MiXCR, run by TCRdb on the 5' RACE reads, gives a single entry per CDR3 protein. The sample includes 200,000 to 300,000 distinct CDR3 sequences, roughly a tenth of them seen just once. The donors were all healthy and Caucasian. The CDR3 has 15 residues. Per germline, CDR1 LNHDA and CDR2 SQIVND (reference sequence). Germline trimming cut 4 bases from V and 4 bases from J; bases unmatched to any gene: 5. This sample was included in a study of identical twins. Broader study findings: Cross-sectional statistical analysis, not tracking of the same donors, underpinned the conclusions. The study found weaker excess twin sharing in beta out-of-frame sequences.

Sequencing used memory T cells sorted from blood. The origin of this receptor is a man aged 50-59 years in good health. V usage is TRBV19 and J usage is TRBJ2-3; the match to TRBD2 covers 10 bases. The CDR3 loop reads CASSTSAGGADTQYF. The CDR3 region has the DNA TGTGCCAGTAGTACTTCAGCGGGGGGGGCAGATACGCAGTATTTT.